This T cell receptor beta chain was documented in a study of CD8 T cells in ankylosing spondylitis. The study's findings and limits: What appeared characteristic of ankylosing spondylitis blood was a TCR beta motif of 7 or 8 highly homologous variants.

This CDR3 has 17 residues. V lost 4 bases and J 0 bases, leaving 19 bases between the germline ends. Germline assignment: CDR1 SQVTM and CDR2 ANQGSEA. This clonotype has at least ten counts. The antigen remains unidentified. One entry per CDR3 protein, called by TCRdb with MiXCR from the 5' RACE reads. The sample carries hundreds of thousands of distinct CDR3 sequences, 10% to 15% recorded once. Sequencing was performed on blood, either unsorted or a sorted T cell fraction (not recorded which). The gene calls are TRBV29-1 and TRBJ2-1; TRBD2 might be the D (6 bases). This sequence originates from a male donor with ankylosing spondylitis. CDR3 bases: TGCAGCGTTGTCCCAGCGGGTGGGGGAGGCTCCTACAATGAGCAGTTCTTC. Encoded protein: CSVVPAGGGGSYNEQFF.